One sample yielded the 5 T cell receptor beta chains listed below, sequenced in a study of tumor and adjacent non-tumor tissue in lung cancer. Three rounds of nested PCR, following a modified ARM-PCR protocol, produced the TCRbeta library. MiXCR, run by TCRdb on the multiplex PCR reads, gives a single entry per CDR3 protein. The sample includes about 85,000 distinct CDR3 sequences, about 61% of them seen just once. The template was RNA from unsorted bulk tissue. The sequenced sample was lung tumor tissue. These receptors were obtained from a man aged 65-85 years with non-small cell lung cancer.

Ten or more counts support this clonotype. CDR3 residues: CSASASGGTYEQYF. As DNA, the CDR3 is TGCAGTGCTAGCGCTAGCGGGGGCACCTACGAGCAGTACTTC. The chain employs TRBV20-1 and TRBJ2-7; 10 bases agree with TRBD2. This CDR3 is built from 14 residues. Germline V gives CDR1 DFQATT, CDR2 SNEGSKA (reference sequence). Trimming removed 3 bases from V and 2 bases from J; junction bases left unmatched: 4.

This clonotype was picked up many times. The CDR3, as DNA: TGCGCCAGCAGCTTGACGGGAAGTTCCTACGAGCAGTACTTC. It codes for CASSLTGSSYEQYF. The chain links TRBV5-1 to TRBJ2-7, with D perhaps matching TRBD2 (5 bases). Germline V gives CDR1 SGHRS, CDR2 YFSETQ. Trimming shortened V by 1 base and J by 1 base, and 9 bases separated the two germline ends. This CDR3 has 14 residues.

The chain has TRBV11-2 and TRBJ2-3; no clear D gene. Germline assignment: CDR1 SGHAT and CDR2 FQNNGV. Trimming pared 4 bases from V and 0 bases from J, leaving 17 bases between. The CDR3 consists of 17 residues. The CDR3 here is CASSSLGCTGSTDTQYF. In nucleotides, the CDR3 is TGTGCCAGCAGCTCCCTCGGGTGTACCGGGAGCACAGATACGCAGTATTTT.

The chain employs TRBV11-2 and TRBJ1-4; the D is unclear. The CDR3 loop spans 15 amino acids. In germline, CDR1 is SGHAT, CDR2 FQNNGV. Trimming pared 0 bases from V and 12 bases from J, leaving 17 bases between. The chain's CDR3 is CASSLDGSKFVELFF. CDR3 DNA sequence: TGTGCCAGCAGCTTAGACGGCAGTAAATTCGTAGAACTGTTTTTT.

Only one count was recorded for this clonotype. Given a much more abundant clone one base away, this may be a read error. V is TRBV14 and J is TRBJ2-5; D gene unclear. This CDR3 contains 13 residues. Germline V gives CDR1 SGHDN, CDR2 FVKESK. This chain's CDR3 is CASIQFLQETQYF. In DNA form, the CDR3 reads TGTGCCAGCATCCAATTTCTTCAAGAGACCCAGTACTTC.